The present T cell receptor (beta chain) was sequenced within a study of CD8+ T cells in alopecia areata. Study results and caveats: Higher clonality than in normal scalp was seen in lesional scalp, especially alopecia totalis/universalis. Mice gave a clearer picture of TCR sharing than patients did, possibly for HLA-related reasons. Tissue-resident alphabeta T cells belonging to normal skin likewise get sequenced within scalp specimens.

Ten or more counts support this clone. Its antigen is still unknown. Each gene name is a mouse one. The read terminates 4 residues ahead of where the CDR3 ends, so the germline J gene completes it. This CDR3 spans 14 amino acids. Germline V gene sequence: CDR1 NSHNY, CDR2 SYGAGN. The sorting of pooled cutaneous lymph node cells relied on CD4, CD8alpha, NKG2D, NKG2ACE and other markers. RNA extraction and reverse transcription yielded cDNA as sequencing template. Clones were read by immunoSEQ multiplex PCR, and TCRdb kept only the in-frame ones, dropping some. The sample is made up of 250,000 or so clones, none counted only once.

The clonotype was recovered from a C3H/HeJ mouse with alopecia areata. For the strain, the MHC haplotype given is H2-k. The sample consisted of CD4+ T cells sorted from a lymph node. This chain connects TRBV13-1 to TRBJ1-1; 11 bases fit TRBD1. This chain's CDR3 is CASSRGQGAREVFF. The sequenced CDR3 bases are TGTGCCAGCAGCCGAGGACAGGGGGCGCGA.